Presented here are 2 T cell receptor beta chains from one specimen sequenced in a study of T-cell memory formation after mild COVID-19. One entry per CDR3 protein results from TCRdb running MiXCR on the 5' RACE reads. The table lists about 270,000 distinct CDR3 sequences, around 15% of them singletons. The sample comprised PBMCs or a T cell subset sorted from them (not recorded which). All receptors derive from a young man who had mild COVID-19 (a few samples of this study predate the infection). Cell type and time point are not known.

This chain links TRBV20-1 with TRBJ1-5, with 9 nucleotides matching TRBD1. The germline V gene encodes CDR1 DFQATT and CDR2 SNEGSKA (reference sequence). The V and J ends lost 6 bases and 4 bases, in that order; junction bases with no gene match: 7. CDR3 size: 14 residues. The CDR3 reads CSATGTGKNQPQHF. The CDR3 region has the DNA TGCAGTGCCACCGGGACAGGGAAGAATCAGCCCCAGCATTTT.

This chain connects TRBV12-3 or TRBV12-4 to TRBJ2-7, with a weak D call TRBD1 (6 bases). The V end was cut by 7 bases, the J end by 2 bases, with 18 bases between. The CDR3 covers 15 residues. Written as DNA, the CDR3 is TGTGCCAGCACCGGATCGGCGACAGGCCCCTACGAGCAGTACTTC. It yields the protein CASTGSATGPYEQYF.